A selection of T cell receptor beta chains follows, all from one sample in a study of cytomegalovirus exposure and HLA in healthy donors. The data were produced by immunoSEQ multiplex PCR, yet TCRdb's version contains in-frame clones alone and is incomplete. The sample records about 170,000 clones, about 80% being singletons. Sequencing was performed on PBMCs. The receptors derive from a woman aged 45-59 years in good health and CMV-seronegative. Each CDR3 is given with its conserved first and last residue. A D gene is named only where the DNA matches it firmly. Where a row states a size, it is once, few, many or the class of an expanded clone; other rows omit it.

v_gene	j_gene	d_gene	abundance	CDR3nt	CDR3aa
TRBV5-6	TRBJ1-1	-	-	TGTGCCAGCAGCTTGGGGATCGGGACTGTGAACACTGAAGCTTTCTTT	CASSLGIGTVNTEAFF
TRBV28	TRBJ1-5	-	-	TGTGCCAGCAGTTTAGGGCTCGGGGGTCGGGCCCAGCATTTT	CASSLGLGGRAQHF
TRBV11-3	TRBJ2-1	TRBD1	once	TGTGCCAGCAGCTGGGACAGGGACAATGAGCAGTTCTTC	CASSWDRDNEQFF
TRBV7-8	TRBJ1-2	-	-	TGTGCCAGCAGCTTAGGTCAGGGAACAAACTATGGCTACACCTTC	CASSLGQGTNYGYTF
TRBV11-3	TRBJ2-5	-	-	TGTGCCAGCAGCCCTGGTGTGGACAGTCGGTACTTC	CASSPGVDSRYF
TRBV6-5	TRBJ2-5	-	-	TGTGCCAGCAGTACCCCGAGGTACCAAGAGACCCAGTACTTC	CASSTPRYQETQYF
TRBV27	TRBJ1-5	TRBD1	-	TGTGCCAGCAGTTTGGGACAGGGCCCCTATAGCAATCAGCCCCAGCATTTT	CASSLGQGPYSNQPQHF
TRBV6-1	TRBJ1-5	-	-	TGTGCCAGCAGTGAGGGGACACGTCAGCCCCAGCATTTT	CASSEGTRQPQHF
TRBV9	TRBJ2-7	TRBD1	-	TGTGCCAGCAGCGTACGGACAGGGGGGCCCTCCGAGCAGTACTTC	CASSVRTGGPSEQYF
TRBV28	TRBJ2-1	-	once	TGTGCCAGCCGGACGGTGCGGGGGCCGAGCTCCTACAATGAGCAGTTCTTC	CASRTVRGPSSYNEQFF
TRBV6-6	TRBJ2-5	-	-	TGTGCCAGCAACCCGACATATGGGGAGACCCAGTACTTC	CASNPTYGETQYF
TRBV5-4	TRBJ1-6	-	-	TGTGCCAGCAGCCCCTGGCAGAATTCACCCCTCCACTTT	CASSPWQNSPLHF
TRBV5-1	TRBJ2-3	TRBD2	-	TGCGCCAGCAGAATGACTAGCGGGAGGGCCGGGGATACGCAGTATTTT	CASRMTSGRAGDTQYF
TRBV12-5	TRBJ2-2	-	-	TGTGCTAGTGGTTTGGACAGAGGAGGCACCGGGGAGCTGTTTTTT	CASGLDRGGTGELFF
TRBV4-3	TRBJ1-1	TRBD1	few	TGCGCCAGCAGCCGGACAGGGAGAAACACTGAAGCTTTCTTT	CASSRTGRNTEAFF
TRBV15	TRBJ1-2	TRBD1	-	TGTGCCACCAGCAGAAAACAGGGGGATGGCTACACCTTC	CATSRKQGDGYTF
TRBV19	TRBJ1-5	-	-	TGTGCCAGTAGTATTACAGGGCGCAGCAATCAGCCCCAGCATTTT	CASSITGRSNQPQHF
TRBV6-4	TRBJ1-2	TRBD1	few	TGTGCCAGCCCCAGGGCAGGGGGCTATGGCTACACCTTC	CASPRAGGYGYTF
TRBV27	TRBJ2-1	-	-	TGTGCCAGCAGTTTCCCCGGAGGGGAGCAGTTCTTC	CASSFPGGEQFF
TRBV6-6	TRBJ1-3	-	once	TGTGCCAGCAGCCCTGACTCGAGCTCTGGAAACACCATATATTTT	CASSPDSSSGNTIYF
TRBV18	TRBJ2-7	TRBD1	-	TGTGCCAGCTCATACCGGGACAGCAACTACGAGCAGTACTTC	CASSYRDSNYEQYF
TRBV7-2	TRBJ2-7	-	-	TGTGCCAGCTGTGAGCCCCAATCTTACGAGCAGTACTTC	CASCEPQSYEQYF
TRBV6-1	TRBJ2-1	TRBD2	-	TGTGCCAGCAGTGAAGCGATACTAGCGGGAGGGTACAATGAGCAGTTCTTC	CASSEAILAGGYNEQFF
TRBV19	TRBJ2-1	-	-	TGTGCCAGTAGTGTCCTCCCTATGTCCTACAATGAGCAGTTCTTC	CASSVLPMSYNEQFF
TRBV4-3	TRBJ1-6	TRBD1	-	TGCGCCAGCAGCCAACCTTCCAGGGGGGACAGTATAAATTCCCCCCTCCACTTT	CASSQPSRGDSINSPLHF
TRBV2	TRBJ2-1	-	-	TGTGCCAGCTCCGAGCCCCGGAGCTCCTACAATGAGCAGTTCTTC	CASSEPRSSYNEQFF
TRBV28	TRBJ2-7	TRBD1	-	TGTGCCAGCAGGGGGGGGGACAGGGGCCTCTACGAGCAGTACTTC	CASRGGDRGLYEQYF
TRBV6-5	TRBJ1-2	-	-	TGTGCCAGCATCTATAGGACAGCCCCTGACTATGGCTACACCTTC	CASIYRTAPDYGYTF